Presented here are 21 T cell receptor beta chains from one specimen sequenced in a study of CD8+ T cells in alopecia areata. cDNA reverse transcribed from extracted RNA served as the sequencing template. Method: immunoSEQ multiplex PCR; TCRdb's copy keeps in-frame clones and lacks some. The table includes 120,000 or so clones, 50% to 75% detected once. Treatment reported: oral pan-JAK inhibitor, 5-10 mg twice daily. The material sequenced was CD8+ T cells sorted from blood, taken at week 4, from a patient treated with tofacitinib. The receptors stem from a human donor with alopecia areata.

The rearrangement joins TRBV5-1 to TRBJ2-1; D perhaps matches TRBD1 (5 bases). V lost 0 bases and J 3 bases, leaving 10 bases between the germline ends. This CDR3 spans 15 amino acids. Looked up from germline, CDR1 is SGHRS and CDR2 is YFSETQ. DNA for the CDR3: TGCGCCAGCAGCTTGGCACAGGTCAGCTACAATGAGCAGTTCTTC. It specifies CASSLAQVSYNEQFF.

The chain links TRBV20-1 to TRBJ2-7; D is unclear. The germline V gene has CDR1 DFQATT and CDR2 SNEGSKA (reference sequence). This CDR3 contains 11 residues. The V and J ends lost 2 bases and 4 bases respectively, with 6 bases between them. CDR3 protein: CSARSYYEQYF. DNA of the CDR3: TGCAGTGCTAGAAGTTATTACGAGCAGTACTTC.

CDR3 nucleotides: TGTGCCTGGAGTGTCGGGGTCGGCACAGATACGCAGTATTTT. Protein sequence: CAWSVGVGTDTQYF. The chain recombines TRBV30 with TRBJ2-3, with D possibly being TRBD2 (5 bases). The CDR3 length is 14 residues. Trimming left V 0 bases short and J 1 base short, with 8 bases between. CDR1 and CDR2 (germline): GTSNPN, SVGIG (reference sequence).

This clone occurred once. The chain employs TRBV30 and TRBJ2-3; 9 positions agree with TRBD1. After removal of 4 bases from V and 5 bases from J, the junction contained 4 bases not matched to a gene. CDR3 length: 13 residues. The germline gives CDR1 GTSNPN, CDR2 SVGIG (reference sequence). Written as DNA, the CDR3 is TGTGCCTGGAACAGGGGGCGGGGAGATACGCAGTATTTT. Encoded protein: CAWNRGRGDTQYF.

CDR3 nucleotide sequence: TGTGCCAGCAGTGGAGGCAGGGGCTTGGAGACCCAGTACTTC. Translation gives CASSGGRGLETQYF. This chain connects TRBV2 to TRBJ2-5; D is perhaps TRBD1 (6 bases). Germline CDR1 SNHLY, CDR2 FYNNEI. V shed 4 bases and J shed 5 bases, with 14 bases lying between them. This CDR3 region has 14 residues.

The gene calls are TRBV29-1 and TRBJ2-5, with D possibly matching TRBD2 (5 bases). There are 14 residues in the CDR3. The germline V gene has CDR1 SQVTM and CDR2 ANQGSEA. V was trimmed by 0 bases and J by 3 bases, leaving 11 bases between them. CDR3 region: CSVEDLAPEETQYF. As DNA, the CDR3 is TGCAGCGTTGAAGATTTAGCGCCGGAAGAGACCCAGTACTTC.

The gene calls are TRBV25-1 and TRBJ1-3, with D perhaps matching TRBD1 (5 bases). The germline V gene has CDR1 MGHDK and CDR2 SYGVNS. Trimming removed 0 bases at V and 0 bases at J, with 9 bases between. This CDR3 contains 16 residues. The CDR3 here is CASSEYGRDSGNTIYF. CDR3 in DNA: TGTGCCAGCAGTGAATATGGCAGGGACTCTGGAAACACCATATATTTT.

The rearrangement links TRBV29-1 to TRBJ2-7; maybe TRBD1 (5 bases). CDR3 length equals 12 residues. CDR1 and CDR2 (germline): SQVTM, ANQGSEA. The germline V and J ends were trimmed by 4 bases and 5 bases, with 12 bases remaining between them. The CDR3 protein is CSVARAADEQYF. CDR3 DNA: TGCAGCGTTGCCAGGGCGGCGGACGAGCAGTACTTC.

CDR3 nucleotides: TGCAGCGCGTGGACAGGGATCTACGAGCAGTACTTC. Translated: CSAWTGIYEQYF. The rearrangement joins TRBV29-1 to TRBJ2-7; 8 bases are shared with TRBD1. The CDR3 totals 12 residues. The germline V gene has CDR1 SQVTM and CDR2 ANQGSEA. V trimming: 7 bases; J trimming: 3 bases; junction bases outside the gene matches: 5.

The chain carries TRBV29-1 and TRBJ2-1; the match to TRBD2 covers 10 bases. V shed 1 base, J shed 5 bases, and the junction held 11 bases outside the gene matches. CDR3 length equals 17 residues. CDR1 and CDR2 from the germline V gene are SQVTM and ANQGSEA. Here the CDR3 DNA reads TGCAGCGTTGAAGGCACTAGCGGGGCATCTAATGACAATGAGCAGTTCTTC. It codes for CSVEGTSGASNDNEQFF.

The chain joins TRBV27 to TRBJ2-3; D ambiguous. The CDR3 is made up of 15 amino acids. The germline CDR1 and CDR2 sequences are MNHEY and SMNVEV (reference sequence). V was trimmed by 5 bases and J by 3 bases, leaving 15 bases between them. The CDR3 here is CASSPATVLTDTQYF. The DNA of the CDR3 is TGTGCCAGCAGTCCCGCAACGGTCCTGACAGATACGCAGTATTTT.

This clone occurred a few times. The chain joins TRBV30 to TRBJ1-5, with D possibly matching TRBD1 (6 bases). This CDR3 is 14 amino acids long. Germline CDR1 is GTSNPN and CDR2 is SVGIG (reference sequence). Trimming left V 0 bases short and J 5 bases short, with 11 bases between. CDR3 in DNA: TGTGCCTGGAGTGTAGTGGGGGGCGATCAGCCCCAGCATTTT. It encodes CAWSVVGGDQPQHF.

This clone has a handful of counts. V gene TRBV30 combines with J gene TRBJ1-5, with no clear D. The length of the CDR3 is 11 residues. Per germline, CDR1 GTSNPN and CDR2 SVGIG (reference sequence). V shed 4 bases and J shed 4 bases, with 5 bases lying between them. The CDR3 DNA sequence: TGTGCCTGGACCCCTAATCAGCCCCAGCATTTT. Translation gives CAWTPNQPQHF.

This clone has just a few counts. The genes are TRBV13 and TRBJ2-2; the match to TRBD2 covers 11 bases. Germline CDR1 and CDR2: PRHDT and FYEKMQ (reference sequence). With 5 bases clipped from V and 4 bases from J, the junction kept 6 bases outside the gene matches. The CDR3 runs 16 residues. The CDR3 region has the DNA TGTGCCAGCAGCACCTTAGCGGGGGGGCCCACCGGGGAGCTGTTTTTT. Translating it yields CASSTLAGGPTGELFF. Variable domain in full (rest from reference TRBV13 and TRBJ2-2): AAGVIQSPRHLIKEKRETATLKCYPIPRHDTVYWYQQGPGQDPQFLISFYEKMQSDKGSIPDRFSAQQFSDYHSELNMSSLELGDSALYFCASSTLAGGPTGELFFGEGSRLTVL.

The chain uses TRBV14 and TRBJ2-7; the match to TRBD1 covers 8 bases. Trimming cost V 5 bases and J 3 bases; bases outside gene matches: 9. The CDR3 extends over 15 amino acids. Germline V gives CDR1 SGHDN, CDR2 FVKESK. DNA of the CDR3: TGTGCCAGCAGCACTCTGGACAGGGCGGGCTACGAGCAGTACTTC. This codes for CASSTLDRAGYEQYF.

The chain joins TRBV7-2 to TRBJ2-1; the match to TRBD1 covers 7 bases. After removal of 6 bases from V and 4 bases from J, the junction contained 3 bases not matched to a gene. This CDR3 region has 13 residues. Germline V lookup: CDR1 SGHTA, CDR2 FQGNSA. CDR3 coding DNA: TGTGCCAGCAGGGCACAGGGGTACAATGAGCAGTTCTTC. Translating gives CASRAQGYNEQFF.

CDR3 sequence: CASSSSEGLYNSPLHF. Here the CDR3 DNA reads TGTGCCAGCAGTTCATCCGAGGGACTGTATAATTCACCCCTCCACTTT. This rearrangement joins TRBV28 to TRBJ1-6, with D maybe TRBD1 (5 bases). V dropped 4 bases and J dropped 4 bases, with 14 bases sitting between them. CDR3 length equals 16 residues. CDR1 is MDHEN and CDR2 is SYDVKM in the germline V gene.

V gene TRBV29-1 combines with J gene TRBJ2-7, with 7 bases fitting TRBD1. The CDR3 loop spans 12 amino acids. Trimming took 4 bases from V and 4 from J; bases not matched to a gene: 4. Germline V gene lookup returns CDR1 SQVTM and CDR2 ANQGSEA. The CDR3: CSVVQGVYEQYF. CDR3 sequence (DNA): TGCAGCGTTGTCCAGGGGGTGTACGAGCAGTACTTC.

This sequence joins TRBV25-1 and TRBJ1-2; D is possibly TRBD1 (5 bases). The CDR3 consists of 13 residues. From germline, CDR1 is MGHDK and CDR2 SYGVNS. The V end was cut by 6 bases, the J end by 8 bases, with 16 bases between. The CDR3 loop is CASSEAEGRGYTF. The DNA for the CDR3 is TGTGCCAGCAGCGAAGCCGAGGGGCGCGGCTACACCTTC.

This clone was seen only a few times. V gene TRBV29-1 combines with J gene TRBJ2-5; D may be TRBD1 or TRBD2 (5 bases each). V shed 2 bases and J shed 0 bases, with 16 bases lying between them. The CDR3 is made up of 16 amino acids. CDR1 is SQVTM, CDR2 ANQGSEA, per germline. CDR3 amino acids: CSVERPGRENQETQYF. The CDR3 DNA sequence: TGCAGCGTTGAAAGGCCCGGCAGGGAGAACCAAGAGACCCAGTACTTC.

V is TRBV6-5 and J is TRBJ1-3; D not resolved. The CDR3 runs 15 residues. Germline CDR1 and CDR2: MNHEY and SVGAGI. The V end lost 5 bases, the J end lost 0 bases, and 11 bases lay between the germline ends. DNA for the CDR3: TGTGCCAGCAGTAAGACGGACCACTCTGGAAACACCATATATTTT. Translated, it gives CASSKTDHSGNTIYF.